This T cell receptor beta chain comes out of a study of OX40 agonist ivuxolimab in advanced cancers. As for the study in general: Prior checkpoint blockade (anti-PD-1, anti-PD-L1 or anti-CTLA-4) was permitted; roughly 40% had it.

The V end lost 0 bases, the J end lost 8 bases, and 17 bases lay between the germline ends. Per germline, CDR1 MNHEY and CDR2 SVGAGI. The CDR3 contains 16 residues. Measured with immunoSEQ multiplex PCR; TCRdb has only the in-frame clones, and not every one. The sample yields roughly 100,000 clones, 80% to 90% seen once. Here the sequenced sample was CD4+ or CD8+ T cells sorted from blood, taken in a trial of the OX40 agonist ivuxolimab. This chain connects TRBV6-5 to TRBJ2-1; a weak D match, TRBD1 (6 bases). The sequence was obtained from an adult with an advanced solid tumor such as melanoma, head and neck, liver or kidney cancer. The CDR3 region is CASSYSPSGTTHEQFF. The CDR3 DNA reads as TGTGCCAGCAGTTACTCCCCCTCCGGGACAACCCATGAGCAGTTCTTC.